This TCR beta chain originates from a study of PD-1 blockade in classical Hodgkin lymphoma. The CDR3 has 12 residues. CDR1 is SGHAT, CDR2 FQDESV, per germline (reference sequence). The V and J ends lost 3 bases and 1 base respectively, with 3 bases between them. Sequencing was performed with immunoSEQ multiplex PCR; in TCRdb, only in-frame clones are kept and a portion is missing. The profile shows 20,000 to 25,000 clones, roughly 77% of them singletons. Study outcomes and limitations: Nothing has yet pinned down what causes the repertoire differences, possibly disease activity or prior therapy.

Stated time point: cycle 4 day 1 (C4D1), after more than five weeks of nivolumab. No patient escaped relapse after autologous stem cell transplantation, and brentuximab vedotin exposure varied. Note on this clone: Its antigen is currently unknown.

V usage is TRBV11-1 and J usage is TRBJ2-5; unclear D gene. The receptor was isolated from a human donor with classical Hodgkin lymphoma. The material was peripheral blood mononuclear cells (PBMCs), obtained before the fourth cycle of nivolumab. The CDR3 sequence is CASSFTQETQYF. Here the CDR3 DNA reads TGTGCCAGCAGCTTCACCCAAGAGACCCAGTACTTC.